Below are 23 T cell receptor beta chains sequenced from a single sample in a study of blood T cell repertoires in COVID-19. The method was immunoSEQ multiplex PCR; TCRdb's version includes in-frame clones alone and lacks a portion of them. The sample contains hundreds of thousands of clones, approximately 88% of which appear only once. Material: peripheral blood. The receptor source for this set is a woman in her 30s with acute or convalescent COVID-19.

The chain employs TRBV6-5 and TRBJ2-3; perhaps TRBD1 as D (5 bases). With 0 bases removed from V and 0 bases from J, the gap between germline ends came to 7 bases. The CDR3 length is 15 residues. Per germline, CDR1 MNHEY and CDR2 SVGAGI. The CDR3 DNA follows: TGTGCCAGCAGTTACTCAGGGGATAGCACAGATACGCAGTATTTT. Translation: CASSYSGDSTDTQYF.

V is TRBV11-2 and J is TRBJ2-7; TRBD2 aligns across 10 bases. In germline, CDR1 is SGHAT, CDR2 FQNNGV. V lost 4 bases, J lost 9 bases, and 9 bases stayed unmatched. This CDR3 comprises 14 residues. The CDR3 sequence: CASSSRTSGTVQYF. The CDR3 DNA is TGTGCCAGCAGCTCACGGACTAGCGGTACTGTGCAGTACTTC.

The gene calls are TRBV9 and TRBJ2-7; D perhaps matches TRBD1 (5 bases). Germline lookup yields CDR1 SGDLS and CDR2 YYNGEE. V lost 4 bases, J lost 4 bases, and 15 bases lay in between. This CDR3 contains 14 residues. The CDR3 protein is CASSQTIQGYEQYF. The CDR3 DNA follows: TGTGCCAGCAGCCAGACAATCCAGGGTTACGAGCAGTACTTC.

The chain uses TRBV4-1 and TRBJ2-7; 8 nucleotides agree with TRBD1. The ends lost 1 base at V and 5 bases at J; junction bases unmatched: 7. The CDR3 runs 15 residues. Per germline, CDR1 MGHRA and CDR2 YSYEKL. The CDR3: CASSQARQGFNEQYF. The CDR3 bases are TGCGCCAGCAGCCAAGCGCGACAGGGGTTTAACGAGCAGTACTTC.

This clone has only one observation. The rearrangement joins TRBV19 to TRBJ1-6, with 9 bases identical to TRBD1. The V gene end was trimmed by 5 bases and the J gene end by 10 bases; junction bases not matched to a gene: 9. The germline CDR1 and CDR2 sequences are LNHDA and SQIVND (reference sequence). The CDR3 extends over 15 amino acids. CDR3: CASSPSGTGWSPLHF. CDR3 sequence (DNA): TGTGCCAGTAGTCCCTCCGGGACAGGGTGGTCACCCCTCCACTTT.

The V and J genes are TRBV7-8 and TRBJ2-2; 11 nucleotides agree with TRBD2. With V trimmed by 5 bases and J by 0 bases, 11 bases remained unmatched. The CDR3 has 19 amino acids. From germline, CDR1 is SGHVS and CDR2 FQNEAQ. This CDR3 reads CASSPTLTSGIANTGELFF. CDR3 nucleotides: TGTGCCAGCAGCCCCACACTGACTAGCGGGATCGCGAACACCGGGGAGCTGTTTTTT.

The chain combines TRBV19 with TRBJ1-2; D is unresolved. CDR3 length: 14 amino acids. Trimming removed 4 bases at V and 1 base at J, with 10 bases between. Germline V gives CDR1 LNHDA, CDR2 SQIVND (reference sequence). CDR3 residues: CASSTVADNYGYTF. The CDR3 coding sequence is TGTGCCAGTAGTACGGTCGCGGATAACTATGGCTACACCTTC.

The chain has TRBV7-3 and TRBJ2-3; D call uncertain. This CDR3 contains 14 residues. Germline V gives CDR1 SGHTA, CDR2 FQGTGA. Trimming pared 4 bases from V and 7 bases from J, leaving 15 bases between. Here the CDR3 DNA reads TGTGCCAGCAGCTCAACCTCGGTTCCAAATACGCAGTATTTT. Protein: CASSSTSVPNTQYF.

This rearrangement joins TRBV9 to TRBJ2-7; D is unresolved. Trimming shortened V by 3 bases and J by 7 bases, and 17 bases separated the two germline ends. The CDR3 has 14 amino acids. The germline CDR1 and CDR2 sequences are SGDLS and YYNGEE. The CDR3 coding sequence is TGTGCCAGCAGCGGACCCCCGAGGAGTTGGGAGCAGTACTTC. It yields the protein CASSGPPRSWEQYF.

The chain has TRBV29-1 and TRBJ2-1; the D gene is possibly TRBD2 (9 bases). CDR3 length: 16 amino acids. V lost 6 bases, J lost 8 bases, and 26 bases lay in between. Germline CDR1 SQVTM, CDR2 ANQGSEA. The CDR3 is CSVDGQGSGRSDEQFF. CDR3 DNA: TGCAGCGTGGATGGACAGGGAAGCGGGAGGTCCGATGAGCAGTTCTTC.

In DNA form, the CDR3 reads TGTGCCAGCAGTTACTCGAGGTTAGCGGGAGTATACGAGCAGTACTTC. Its protein product is CASSYSRLAGVYEQYF. The J gene is TRBJ2-7, the V gene TRBV6-5; TRBD2 matches 9 bases. Germline V CDR1 and CDR2: MNHEY, SVGAGI. Trimming removed 0 bases from V and 4 bases from J; junction bases left unmatched: 7. CDR3 size: 16 residues.

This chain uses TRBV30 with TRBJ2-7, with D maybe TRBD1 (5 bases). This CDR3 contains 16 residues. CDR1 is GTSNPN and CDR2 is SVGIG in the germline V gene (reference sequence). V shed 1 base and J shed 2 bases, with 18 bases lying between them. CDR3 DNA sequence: TGTGCCTGGAGTGCCCTGCTGGGCAGGGTCACCTACGAGCAGTACTTC. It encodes CAWSALLGRVTYEQYF.

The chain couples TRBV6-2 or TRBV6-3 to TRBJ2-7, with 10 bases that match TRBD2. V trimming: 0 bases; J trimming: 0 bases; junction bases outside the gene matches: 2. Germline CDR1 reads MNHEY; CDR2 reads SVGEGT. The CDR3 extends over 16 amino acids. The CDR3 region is CASSYSSGRSSYEQYF. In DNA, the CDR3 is TGTGCCAGCAGTTACTCTAGCGGGAGGAGCTCCTACGAGCAGTACTTC.

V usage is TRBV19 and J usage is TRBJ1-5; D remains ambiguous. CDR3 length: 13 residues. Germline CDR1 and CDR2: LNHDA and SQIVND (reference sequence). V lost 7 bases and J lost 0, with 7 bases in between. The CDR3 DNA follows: TGTGCCAGTATATTTTCTAGCAATCAGCCCCAGCATTTT. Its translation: CASIFSSNQPQHF.

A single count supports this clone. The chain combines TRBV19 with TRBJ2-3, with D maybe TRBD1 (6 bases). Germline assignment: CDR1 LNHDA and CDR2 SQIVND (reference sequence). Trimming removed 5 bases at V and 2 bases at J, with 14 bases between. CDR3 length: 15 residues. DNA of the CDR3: TGTGCCAGTAGTTGGTCAGGGGTTGTCACAGATACGCAGTATTTT. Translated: CASSWSGVVTDTQYF.

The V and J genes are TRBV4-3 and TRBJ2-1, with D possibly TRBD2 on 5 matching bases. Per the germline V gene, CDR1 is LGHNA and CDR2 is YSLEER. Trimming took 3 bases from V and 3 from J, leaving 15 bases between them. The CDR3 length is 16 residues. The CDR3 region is CASSHRTQDLYNEQFF. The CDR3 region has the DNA TGCGCCAGCAGCCACCGGACTCAAGACCTCTACAATGAGCAGTTCTTC.

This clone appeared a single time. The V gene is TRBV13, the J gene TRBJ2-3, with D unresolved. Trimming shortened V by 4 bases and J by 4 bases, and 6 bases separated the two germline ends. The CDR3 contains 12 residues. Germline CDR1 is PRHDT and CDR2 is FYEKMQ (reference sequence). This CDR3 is CASSSLADTQYF. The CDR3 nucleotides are TGTGCCAGCAGCTCCCTCGCAGATACGCAGTATTTT.

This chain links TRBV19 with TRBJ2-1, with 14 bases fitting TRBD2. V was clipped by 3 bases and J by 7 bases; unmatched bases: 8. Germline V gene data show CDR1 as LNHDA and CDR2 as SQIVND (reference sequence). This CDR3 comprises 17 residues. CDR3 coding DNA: TGTGCCAGTAGTATGAACCGCGGGACTAGCGGGAGTAATGAGCAGTTCTTC. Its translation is CASSMNRGTSGSNEQFF.

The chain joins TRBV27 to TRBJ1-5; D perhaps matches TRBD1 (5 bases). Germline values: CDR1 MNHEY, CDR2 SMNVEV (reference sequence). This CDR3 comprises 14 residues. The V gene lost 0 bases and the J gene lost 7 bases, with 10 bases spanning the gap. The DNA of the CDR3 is TGTGCCAGCAGTTTATCTGGGGCCCAACAGCCCCAGCATTTT. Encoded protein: CASSLSGAQQPQHF.

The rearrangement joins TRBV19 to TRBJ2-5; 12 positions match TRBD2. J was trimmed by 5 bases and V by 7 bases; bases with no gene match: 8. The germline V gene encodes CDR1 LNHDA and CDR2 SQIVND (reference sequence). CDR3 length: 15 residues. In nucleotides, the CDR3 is TGTGCCAGTACTAGCGGGAGGGCCAGGTTCGAGACCCAGTACTTC. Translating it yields CASTSGRARFETQYF. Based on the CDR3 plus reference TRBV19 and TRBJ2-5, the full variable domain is DGGITQSPKYLFRKEGQNVTLSCEQNLNHDAMYWYRQDPGQGLRLIYYSQIVNDFQKGDIAEGYSVSREKKESFPLTVTSAQKNPTAFYLCASTSGRARFETQYFGPGTRLLVL.

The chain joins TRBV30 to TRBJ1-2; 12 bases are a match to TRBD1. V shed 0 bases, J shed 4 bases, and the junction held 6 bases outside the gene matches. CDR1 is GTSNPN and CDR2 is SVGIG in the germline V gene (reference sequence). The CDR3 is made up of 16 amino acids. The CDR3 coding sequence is TGTGCCTGGAGTGTATCCGGGACAGGGGGCTTCTATGGCTACACCTTC. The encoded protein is CAWSVSGTGGFYGYTF.

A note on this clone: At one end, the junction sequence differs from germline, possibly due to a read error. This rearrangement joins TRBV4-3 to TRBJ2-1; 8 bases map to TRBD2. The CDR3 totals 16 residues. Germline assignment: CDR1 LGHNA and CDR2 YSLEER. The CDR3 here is CASSQVAGPTYNEQFF. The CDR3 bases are TGCGCCAGCAGTCAAGTAGCGGGACCTACTTACAATGAGCAGTTCTTC.

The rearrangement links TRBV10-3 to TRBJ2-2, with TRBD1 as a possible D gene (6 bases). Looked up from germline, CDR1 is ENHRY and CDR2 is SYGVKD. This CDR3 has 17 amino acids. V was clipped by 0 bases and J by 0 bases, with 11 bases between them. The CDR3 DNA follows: TGTGCCATCAGTGAGTCTGCAGGGGTCACGAACACCGGGGAGCTGTTTTTT. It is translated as CAISESAGVTNTGELFF.